This entry lists 14 T cell receptor beta chains sequenced from one sample in a study of blood T cell repertoires in COVID-19. Here immunoSEQ multiplex PCR was the method, and the copy in TCRdb shows in-frame clones only, minus some. This sample has fewer than 250,000 clones, with 65% to 85% found just once. Sequencing was carried out using PBMCs or T cells enriched from blood (not recorded which). All receptors come from a woman in her thirties who had recovered from COVID-19.

DNA of the CDR3: TGTGCCAGCAGCTTCGGGTCTCAGCAGTACGTC. Amino acids: CASSFGSQQYV. V and J are TRBV5-6 and TRBJ2-7; no definite D call. The CDR3 covers 11 residues. V dropped 2 bases and J dropped 8 bases, with 8 bases sitting between them. In germline, CDR1 is SGHDT, CDR2 YYEEEE.

This chain connects TRBV7-8 to TRBJ1-4; tentative D call: TRBD1 (6 bases). Germline CDR1 is SGHVS and CDR2 is FQNEAQ. V lost 6 bases to trimming and J lost 3 bases, with 11 bases between them. This CDR3 spans 14 amino acids. Here the CDR3 reads CASSWGLPNEKLFF. CDR3 bases: TGTGCCAGCAGTTGGGGGCTGCCTAATGAAAAACTGTTTTTT.

The rearrangement uses TRBV5-1 and TRBJ1-4; D gene uncertain. Germline CDR1 SGHRS, CDR2 YFSETQ. This CDR3 is built from 15 residues. With 0 bases removed from V and 3 bases from J, the gap between germline ends came to 9 bases. The CDR3 is CASSLAMEANEKLFF. CDR3 nucleotides: TGCGCCAGCAGCTTGGCCATGGAGGCTAATGAAAAACTGTTTTTT.

This chain links TRBV7-2 with TRBJ2-2, with 7 bases fitting TRBD2. The CDR3 contains 16 residues. The V and J ends lost 5 bases and 2 bases, in that order; junction bases with no gene match: 8. Germline V gene lookup returns CDR1 SGHTA and CDR2 FQGNSA. The CDR3 coding sequence is TGTGCCAGCAGCAAAAGCGGGGTTGTTAACACCGGGGAGCTGTTTTTT. Amino acids: CASSKSGVVNTGELFF.

The chain carries TRBV19 and TRBJ2-1, with TRBD1 as a possible D gene (6 bases). Germline assignment: CDR1 LNHDA and CDR2 SQIVND (reference sequence). Trimming took 6 bases from V and 4 from J, leaving 10 bases between them. The CDR3 is 13 amino acids. The CDR3 DNA is TGTGCCAGTAGGCCGGACAGTTACAATGAGCAGTTCTTC. This codes for CASRPDSYNEQFF.

The chain employs TRBV9 and TRBJ2-1; 7 bases fit TRBD2. The germline CDR1 and CDR2 sequences are SGDLS and YYNGEE. The CDR3 sequence is 15 residues long. With 2 bases clipped from V and 0 bases from J, the junction kept 2 bases outside the gene matches. DNA for the CDR3: TGTGCCAGCAGCGTGTGGACTAGCTCCTACAATGAGCAGTTCTTC. Its protein product is CASSVWTSSYNEQFF.

The rearrangement links TRBV24-1 to TRBJ2-3, with 9 bases identical to TRBD1. Germline V gene lookup returns CDR1 KGHDR and CDR2 SFDVKD. The ends lost 7 bases at V and 4 bases at J; junction bases unmatched: 8. The CDR3 extends over 15 amino acids. The CDR3 DNA reads as TGTGCCACCAGACCGGGACAGGGCTTCCCAGATACGCAGTATTTT. Amino acids: CATRPGQGFPDTQYF.

This chain links TRBV11-2 with TRBJ2-1; 10 nucleotides align to TRBD2. The germline CDR1 and CDR2 sequences are SGHAT and FQNNGV. Trimming removed 7 bases from V and 10 bases from J; junction bases left unmatched: 10. This CDR3 contains 14 residues. The CDR3 DNA is TGTGCCAGCAAAAGAGGGACTAGCGTATTAGAGCAGTTCTTC. Its translation is CASKRGTSVLEQFF.

In this sample, this clone turned up once. The chain combines TRBV5-6 with TRBJ2-6, with D possibly TRBD1 on 6 matching bases. The germline V gene encodes CDR1 SGHDT and CDR2 YYEEEE. The CDR3 sequence is 17 residues long. Trimming pared 4 bases from V and 0 bases from J, leaving 14 bases between. The CDR3 reads CASSPYRAHSGANVLTF. The DNA of the CDR3 is TGTGCCAGCAGCCCCTACAGGGCTCACTCTGGGGCCAACGTCCTGACTTTC.

This chain links TRBV7-6 with TRBJ1-6; TRBD1 might be the D (5 bases). The germline V gene has CDR1 SGHVS and CDR2 FNYEAQ. There are 14 residues in the CDR3. Trimming removed 3 bases from V and 5 bases from J, with 8 bases in between. The CDR3 DNA reads as TGTGCCAGCAGCTTCGGGGGAGATAATTCACCCCTCCACTTT. Its translation is CASSFGGDNSPLHF.

The V call is TRBV10-1, the J call TRBJ2-7; D is possibly TRBD1 (6 bases). Per the germline V gene, CDR1 is WNHNN and CDR2 is SYGVQD (reference sequence). This CDR3 comprises 15 residues. The V gene lost 10 bases and the J gene lost 0 bases, with 19 bases spanning the gap. CDR3 amino acids: CATKPRGTSSYEQYV. The CDR3 DNA follows: TGCGCCACTAAACCGAGGGGGACAAGCTCCTACGAGCAGTACGTC.

The V gene is TRBV7-6, the J gene TRBJ2-2; D possibly corresponds to TRBD1 (6 bases). In germline, CDR1 is SGHVS, CDR2 FNYEAQ. This CDR3 region has 18 residues. V was pared by 5 bases and J by 2 bases, with 21 bases between. CDR3 residues: CASSPSGQQILNTGELFF. CDR3 DNA: TGTGCCAGCAGCCCAAGTGGACAGCAGATACTTAACACCGGGGAGCTGTTTTTT.

V usage is TRBV7-3 and J usage is TRBJ1-1, with 7 bases identical to TRBD1. CDR1 is SGHTA and CDR2 is FQGTGA in the germline V gene. V trimming: 0 bases; J trimming: 1 base; junction bases outside the gene matches: 2. The CDR3 spans 15 residues. CDR3 sequence (DNA): TGTGCCAGCAGCTTAACGACAGGGCCGAACACTGAAGCTTTCTTT. It codes for CASSLTTGPNTEAFF.

The rearrangement links TRBV18 to TRBJ1-1, with 9 bases fitting TRBD1. V was pared by 9 bases and J by 8 bases, with 13 bases of the junction left unmatched. The CDR3 extends over 14 amino acids. CDR1 and CDR2 (germline): KGHSH, LQKENI. CDR3 DNA sequence: TGTGCCAGTCGTGTGACCGGGACAGGGATCGAAGCTTTCTTT. The encoded protein is CASRVTGTGIEAFF.